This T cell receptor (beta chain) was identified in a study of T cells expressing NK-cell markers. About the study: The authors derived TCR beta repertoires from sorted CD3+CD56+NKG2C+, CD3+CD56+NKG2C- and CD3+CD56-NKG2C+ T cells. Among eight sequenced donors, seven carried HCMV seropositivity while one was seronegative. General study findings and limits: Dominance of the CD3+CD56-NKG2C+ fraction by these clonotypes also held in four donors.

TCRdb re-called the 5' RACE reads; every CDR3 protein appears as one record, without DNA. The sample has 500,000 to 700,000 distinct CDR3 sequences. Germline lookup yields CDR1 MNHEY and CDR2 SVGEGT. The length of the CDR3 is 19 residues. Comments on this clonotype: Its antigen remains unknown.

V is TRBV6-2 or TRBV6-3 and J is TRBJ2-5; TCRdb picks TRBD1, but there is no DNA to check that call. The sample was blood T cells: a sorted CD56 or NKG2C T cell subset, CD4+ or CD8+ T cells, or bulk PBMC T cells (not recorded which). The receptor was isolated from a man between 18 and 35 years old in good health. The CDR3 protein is CASSYSLRTGHRAEETQYF.